This T cell receptor beta chain was identified in a study of T cells in Graves' hyperthyroidism and ophthalmopathy. The length of the CDR3 is 16 amino acids, counting both ends. Authors of the study amplified TCR beta CDR3 regions from RNA transcripts. HTBI primers were employed in a first-round RT-PCR of the TCR CDR3. TCRdb re-derived calls from the multiplex PCR reads in MiXCR, one entry per CDR3 protein. The sample includes about 740,000 distinct CDR3 sequences, 12% to 15% of them seen just once. This clonotype was counted ten times or more. The DNA is omitted, as the CDR3 cannot be located on it reliably, and the CDR3 follows TCRdb's listing. Uncontrolled infections, other autoimmune diseases, pregnancy or lactation led to exclusion of patients.

The clonotype originates from a woman under 30 with Graves' hyperthyroidism. The sample comprised blood. The V and J genes are TRBV12-3 or TRBV12-4 and TRBJ2-3; the table's D call, TRBD1, has no DNA check behind it. CDR3 amino acids: CASILAPDRVADTQYF.